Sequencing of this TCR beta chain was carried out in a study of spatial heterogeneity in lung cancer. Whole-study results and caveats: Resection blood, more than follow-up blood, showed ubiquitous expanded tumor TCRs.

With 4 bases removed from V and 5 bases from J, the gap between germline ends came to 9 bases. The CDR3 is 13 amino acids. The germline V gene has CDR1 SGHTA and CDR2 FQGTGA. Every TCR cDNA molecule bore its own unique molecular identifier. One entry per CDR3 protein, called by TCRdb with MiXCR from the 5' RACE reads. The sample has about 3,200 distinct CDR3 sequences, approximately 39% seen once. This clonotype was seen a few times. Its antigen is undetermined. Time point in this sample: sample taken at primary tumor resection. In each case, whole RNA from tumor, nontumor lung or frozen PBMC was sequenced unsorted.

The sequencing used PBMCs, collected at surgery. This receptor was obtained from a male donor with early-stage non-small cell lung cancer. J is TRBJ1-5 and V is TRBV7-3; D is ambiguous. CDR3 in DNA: TGTGCCAGCAGCTCCGGACCCGATCAGCCCCAGCATTTT. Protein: CASSSGPDQPQHF. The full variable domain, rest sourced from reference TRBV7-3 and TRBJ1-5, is GAGVSQTPSNKVTEKGKYVELRCDPISGHTALYWYRQSLGQGPEFLIYFQGTGAADDSGLPNDRFFAVRPEGSVSTLKIQRTERGDSAVYLCASSSGPDQPQHFGDGTRLSIL.